Here is one T cell receptor (beta chain) with its context. Its target is not known. This entry belongs to a study of PD-L1 blockade in urothelial cancer. Study at large: At some point between 2013 and 2015 therapy began: atezolizumab 1,200 mg intravenously every 3 weeks. Enrolled patients had been treated previously with 0 to 3 chemotherapy regimens. Specimens of blood held a median count of about 150,000 T cells. Study-wide findings and caveats: In blood at 3 weeks, tumor-associated clones expanded more among patients with durable benefit.

The CDR3 length is 12 residues. Trimming cost V 2 bases and J 5 bases, with 9 bases left between them. CDR1 and CDR2 (germline): GTSNPN, SVGIG (reference sequence). Repertoires were generated with immunoSEQ multiplex PCR, while TCRdb's copy carries only in-frame clones and drops some. The sample comprises more than 85,000 clones, about nine tenths of which are singletons, and roughly 2% rests with the top ten. Time point meaning: pretreatment peripheral blood. The sample here was PBMCs, taken around atezolizumab (anti-PD-L1) treatment. The receptor's source is a man in his sixties with urothelial cancer. This chain connects TRBV30 to TRBJ2-5; D ambiguous. CDR3 residues: CAWSPRWETQYF. In DNA form, the CDR3 reads TGTGCCTGGAGTCCACGGTGGGAGACCCAGTACTTC.